This TCR beta chain stems from a study of a mutant IDH1 vaccine in newly diagnosed glioma (dated by TCRdb to 2020 to 2022). Background for the entire study: Vaccination started 4-6 weeks after radiotherapy alone, or was given together with temozolomide cycles in the groups whose treatment included chemotherapy. Of the approximately 35 treated patients, 62.5% were male and approximately 38% were female, and the mean age was approximately 40 years. Before enrollment, patients had received standard therapy of radiotherapy alone, temozolomide alone, or radiochemotherapy with temozolomide; most received the combination. The week-35 safety follow-up was designated visit V12, and the week-47 end of study was designated visit V13. Peripheral blood was drawn at six visits: V03 (baseline), V05, V07, V10, V12 and V13. For exploratory analyses, about 25 treated patients had longitudinal TCRB deep sequencing done wherever samples were available. Paper-wide results and their limitations: Immune responses induced by the vaccine were seen in roughly 92% of patients across multiple MHC alleles. Changes in the top peripheral T cell clonotypes picked up by TCRB sequencing did not appear to be linked to pseudoprogression. The authors noted that analyses of patient blood samples could not be reproduced because of sample limitations. Availability determined which PBMC samples were chosen for TCRB deep sequencing.

The sample's time point label, in plain terms: week 35, safety follow-up. Every vaccine dose consisted of 300 ug of a 20-mer mutant IDH1 peptide in Montanide, administered subcutaneously together with topical imiquimod. Eight vaccinations were administered to patients in weeks 1, 3, 5, 7, 11, 15, 19 and 23, corresponding to visits V03 through V10. Donors had newly diagnosed WHO grade 3 or 4 IDH1-mutant astrocytomas with loss of nuclear ATRX. The samples were drawn from NOA16, a multicentre, single-arm, open-label phase I trial in Germany that tested a mutant IDH1 peptide vaccine in humans for the first time. The DNeasy Blood and Tissue Kit was used to extract genomic DNA from EDTA blood for TCRB sequencing. The library came from the immunoSEQ multiplex PCR assay. Rearranged TCR beta chain sequences were amplified using the hsTCRB Kit according to the manufacturer's protocol. An Illumina MiSeq was used to sequence the TCRB libraries. Per the authors' processing: The kit vendor's proprietary platform handled demultiplexing, trimming and gene mapping. Here the immuneACCESS table is served through TCRdb, limited to in-frame sequences with V and J called. Missing clones are a known gap in these copies; in checked studies unresolved V genes cover under half, and the rest lacks a known reason. V, J and clone size are those of that table, while D and trimming were read from the DNA. Counted in this sample were 60,000 to 75,000 clones; approximately 86% of them appeared once. Clones ranked in the top ten supply approximately 2% of the sample.

For this chain, trimming is 0 bases at the V end and 1 base at the J end, and the number of junction bases without a gene match is 4. From its cysteine to its phenylalanine, the CDR3 spans 17 amino acids. Of all the DNA, just the CDR3 is kept, 51 bases in frame from base 1. CDR1 and CDR2 are read off the germline V gene as LGHNA and YNFKEQ. Concerning this clone itself: Its antigen has not been determined. One base away there is no much larger clone; base qualities are not given.

This receptor chain uses TRBV4-2 and TRBJ2-5; 11 central nucleotides agree with TRBD1. The sample was PBMCs, taken from a glioma patient whose treatment included an IDH1 peptide vaccine. This TCR came from a man aged 25-40 years with glioma. The DNA is TGTGCCAGCAGCCAAGATTTCGGGACAGGGGGCCAAGAGACCCAGTACTTC. Its coded protein is CASSQDFGTGGQETQYF.